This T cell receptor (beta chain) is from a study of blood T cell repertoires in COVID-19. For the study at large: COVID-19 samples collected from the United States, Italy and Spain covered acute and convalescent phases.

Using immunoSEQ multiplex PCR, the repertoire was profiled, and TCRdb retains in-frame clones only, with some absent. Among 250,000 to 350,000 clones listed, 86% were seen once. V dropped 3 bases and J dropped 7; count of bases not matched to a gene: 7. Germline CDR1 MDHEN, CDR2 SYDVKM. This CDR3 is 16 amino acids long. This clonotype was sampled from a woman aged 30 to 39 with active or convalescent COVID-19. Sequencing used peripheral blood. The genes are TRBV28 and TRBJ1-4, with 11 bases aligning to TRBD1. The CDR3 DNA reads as TGTGCCAGCAGTTTCCGGACAGGGGGCGGAACTGAAAAACTGTTTTTT. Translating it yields CASSFRTGGGTEKLFF.